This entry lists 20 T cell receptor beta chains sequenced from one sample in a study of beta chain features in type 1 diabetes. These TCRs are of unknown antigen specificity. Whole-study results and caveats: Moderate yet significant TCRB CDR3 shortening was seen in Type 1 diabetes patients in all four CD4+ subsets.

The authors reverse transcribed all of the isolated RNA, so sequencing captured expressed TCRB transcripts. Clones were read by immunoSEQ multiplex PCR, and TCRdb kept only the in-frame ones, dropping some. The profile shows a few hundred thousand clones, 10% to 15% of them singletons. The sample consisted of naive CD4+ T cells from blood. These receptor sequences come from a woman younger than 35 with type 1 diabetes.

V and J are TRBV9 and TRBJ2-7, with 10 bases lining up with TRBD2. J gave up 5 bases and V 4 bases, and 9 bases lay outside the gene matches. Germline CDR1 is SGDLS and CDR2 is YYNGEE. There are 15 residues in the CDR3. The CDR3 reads CASSPQLAGPHEQYF. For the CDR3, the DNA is TGTGCCAGCAGCCCGCAACTAGCGGGGCCCCACGAGCAGTACTTC.

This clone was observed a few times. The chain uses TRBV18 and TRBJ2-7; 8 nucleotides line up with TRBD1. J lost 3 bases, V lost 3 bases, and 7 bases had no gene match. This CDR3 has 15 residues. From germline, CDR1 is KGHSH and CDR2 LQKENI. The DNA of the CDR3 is TGTGCCAGCTCACCCTTGACAGGGGTTAACTACGAGCAGTACTTC. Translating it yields CASSPLTGVNYEQYF.

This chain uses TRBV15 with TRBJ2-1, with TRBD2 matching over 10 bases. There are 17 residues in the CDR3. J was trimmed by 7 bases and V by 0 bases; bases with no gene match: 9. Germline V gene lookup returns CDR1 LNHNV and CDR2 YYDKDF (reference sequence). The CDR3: CATSRDRGLASWNEQFF. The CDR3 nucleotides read TGTGCCACCAGCAGAGATCGGGGACTAGCGTCTTGGAATGAGCAGTTCTTC.

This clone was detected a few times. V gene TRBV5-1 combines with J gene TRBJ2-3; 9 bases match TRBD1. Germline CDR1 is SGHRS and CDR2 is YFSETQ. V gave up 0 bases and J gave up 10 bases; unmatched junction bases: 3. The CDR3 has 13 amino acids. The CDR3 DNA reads TGCGCCAGCAGCTTGGCGGGACAGGGCCCGCAGTATTTT. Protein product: CASSLAGQGPQYF.

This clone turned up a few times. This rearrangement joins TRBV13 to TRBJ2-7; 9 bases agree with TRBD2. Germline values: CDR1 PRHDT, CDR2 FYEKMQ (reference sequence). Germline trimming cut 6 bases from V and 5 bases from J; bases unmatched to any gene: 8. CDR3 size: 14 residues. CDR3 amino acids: CASRLSGRFDEQYF. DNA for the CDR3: TGTGCCAGCAGGCTGAGCGGGAGGTTCGACGAGCAGTACTTC.

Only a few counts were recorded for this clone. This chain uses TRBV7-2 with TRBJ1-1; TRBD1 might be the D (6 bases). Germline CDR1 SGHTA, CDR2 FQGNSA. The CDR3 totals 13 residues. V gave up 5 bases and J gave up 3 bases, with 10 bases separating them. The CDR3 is CASSQGYYTEAFF. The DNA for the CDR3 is TGTGCCAGCAGCCAGGGGTACTACACTGAAGCTTTCTTT.

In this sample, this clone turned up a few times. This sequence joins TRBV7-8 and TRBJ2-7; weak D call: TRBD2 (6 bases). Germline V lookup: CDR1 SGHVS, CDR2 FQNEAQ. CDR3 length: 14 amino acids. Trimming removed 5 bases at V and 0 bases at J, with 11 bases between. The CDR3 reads CASSREQSSYEQYF. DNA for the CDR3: TGTGCCAGCAGCCGGGAGCAGAGCTCCTACGAGCAGTACTTC.

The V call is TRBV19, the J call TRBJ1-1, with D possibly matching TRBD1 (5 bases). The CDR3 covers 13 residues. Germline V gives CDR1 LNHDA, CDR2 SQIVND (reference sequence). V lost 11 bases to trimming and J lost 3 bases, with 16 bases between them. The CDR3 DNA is TGTGCCGGCTCCCAGGGCAAGGACACTGAAGCTTTCTTT. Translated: CAGSQGKDTEAFF.

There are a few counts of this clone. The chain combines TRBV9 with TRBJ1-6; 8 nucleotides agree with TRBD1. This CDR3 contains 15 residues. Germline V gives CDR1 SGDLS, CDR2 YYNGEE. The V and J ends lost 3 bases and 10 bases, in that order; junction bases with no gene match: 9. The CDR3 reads CASSAPLDRASPLHF. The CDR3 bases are TGTGCCAGCAGCGCCCCGTTGGACAGGGCCTCACCCCTCCACTTT.

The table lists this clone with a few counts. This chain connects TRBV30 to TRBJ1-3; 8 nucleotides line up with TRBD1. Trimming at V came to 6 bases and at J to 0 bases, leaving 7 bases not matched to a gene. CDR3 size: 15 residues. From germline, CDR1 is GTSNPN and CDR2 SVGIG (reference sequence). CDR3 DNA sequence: TGTGCCTGTGGACAGGGACTAAGCTCTGGAAACACCATATATTTT. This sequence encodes CACGQGLSSGNTIYF.

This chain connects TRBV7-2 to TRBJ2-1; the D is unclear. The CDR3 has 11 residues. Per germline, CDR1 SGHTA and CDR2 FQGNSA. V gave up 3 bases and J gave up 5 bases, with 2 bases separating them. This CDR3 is CASSFDNEQFF. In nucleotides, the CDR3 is TGTGCCAGCAGCTTCGACAATGAGCAGTTCTTC.

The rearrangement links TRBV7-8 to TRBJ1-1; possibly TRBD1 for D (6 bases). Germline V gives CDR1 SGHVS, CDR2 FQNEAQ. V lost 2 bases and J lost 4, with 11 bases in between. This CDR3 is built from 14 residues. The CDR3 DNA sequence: TGTGCCAGCAGCTTACCAGGGGTGCCCACTGAAGCTTTCTTT. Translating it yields CASSLPGVPTEAFF.

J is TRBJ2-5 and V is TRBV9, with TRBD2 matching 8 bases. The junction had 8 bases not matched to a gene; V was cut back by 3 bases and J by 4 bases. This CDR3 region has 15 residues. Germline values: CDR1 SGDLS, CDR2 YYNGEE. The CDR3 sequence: CASSAGLAKGETQYF. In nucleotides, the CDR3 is TGTGCCAGCAGCGCCGGACTAGCTAAGGGAGAGACCCAGTACTTC.

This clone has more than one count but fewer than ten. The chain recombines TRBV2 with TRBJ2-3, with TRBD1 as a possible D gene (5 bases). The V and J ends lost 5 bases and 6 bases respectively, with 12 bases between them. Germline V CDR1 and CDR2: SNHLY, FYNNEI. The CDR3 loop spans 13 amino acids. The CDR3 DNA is TGTGCCAGCAGTTCTGCAGGGTCGGATACGCAGTATTTT. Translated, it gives CASSSAGSDTQYF.

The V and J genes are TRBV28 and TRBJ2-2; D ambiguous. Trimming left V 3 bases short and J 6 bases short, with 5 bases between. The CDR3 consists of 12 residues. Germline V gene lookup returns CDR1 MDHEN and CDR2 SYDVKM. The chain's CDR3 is CASSLRPGELFF. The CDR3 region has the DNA TGTGCCAGCAGTTTGCGGCCCGGGGAGCTGTTTTTT.

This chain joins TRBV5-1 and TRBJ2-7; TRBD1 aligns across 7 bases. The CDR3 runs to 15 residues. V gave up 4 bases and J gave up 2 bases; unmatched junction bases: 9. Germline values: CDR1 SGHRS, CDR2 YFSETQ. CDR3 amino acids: CASSAGQALPYEQYF. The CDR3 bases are TGCGCCAGCAGCGCAGGACAGGCCCTTCCCTACGAGCAGTACTTC.

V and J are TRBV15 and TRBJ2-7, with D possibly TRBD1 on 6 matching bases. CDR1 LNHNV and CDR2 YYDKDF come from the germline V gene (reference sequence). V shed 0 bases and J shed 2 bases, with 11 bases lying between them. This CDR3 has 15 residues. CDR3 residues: CATSRDLAGAYEQYF. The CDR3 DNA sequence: TGTGCCACCAGCAGAGATTTGGCAGGGGCCTACGAGCAGTACTTC.

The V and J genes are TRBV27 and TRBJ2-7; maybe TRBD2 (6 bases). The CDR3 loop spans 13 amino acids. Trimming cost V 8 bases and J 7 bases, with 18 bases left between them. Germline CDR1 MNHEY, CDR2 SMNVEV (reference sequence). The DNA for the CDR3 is TGTGCCAGCTCTACTACGGGAGACGGGGAGCAGTACTTC. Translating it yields CASSTTGDGEQYF.

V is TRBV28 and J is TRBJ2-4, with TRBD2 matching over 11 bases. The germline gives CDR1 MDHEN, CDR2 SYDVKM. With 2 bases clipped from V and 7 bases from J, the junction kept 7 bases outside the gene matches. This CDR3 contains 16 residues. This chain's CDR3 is CASSLLASGRQNIQYF. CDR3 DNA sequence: TGTGCCAGCAGTTTACTCGCTAGCGGGAGGCAGAACATTCAGTACTTC. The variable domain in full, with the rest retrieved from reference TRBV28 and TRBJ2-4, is DVKVTQSSRYLVKRTGEKVFLECVQDMDHENMFWYRQDPGLGLRLIYFSYDVKMKEKGDIPEGYSVSREKKERFSLILESASTNQTSMYLCASSLLASGRQNIQYFGAGTRLSVL.

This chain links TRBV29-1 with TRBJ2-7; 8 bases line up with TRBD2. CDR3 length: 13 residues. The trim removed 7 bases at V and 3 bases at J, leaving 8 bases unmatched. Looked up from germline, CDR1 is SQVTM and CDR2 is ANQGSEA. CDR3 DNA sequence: TGCAGCGCGACCGGTAGCGGGGTCTACGAGCAGTACTTC. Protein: CSATGSGVYEQYF.